This record covers a single TCR beta chain. Assay: immunoSEQ multiplex PCR; the TCRdb copy retains only in-frame clones and omits some. The profile covers around 90,000 clones, with over 65% appearing a single time and approximately 2.1% taken by the ten largest. The entry originates in a study of control samples from healthy donors and cancer patients. V dropped 4 bases and J dropped 3 bases, with 9 bases sitting between them. The CDR3 totals 13 residues. Germline values: CDR1 MGHDK, CDR2 SYGVNS. The chain combines TRBV25-1 with TRBJ2-5; D ambiguous. This receptor was taken from a woman aged 40 to 49 in good health. The specimen was blood. CDR3 loop: CASSVIQKETQYF. The CDR3 bases are TGTGCCAGCAGTGTGATCCAGAAAGAGACCCAGTACTTC.